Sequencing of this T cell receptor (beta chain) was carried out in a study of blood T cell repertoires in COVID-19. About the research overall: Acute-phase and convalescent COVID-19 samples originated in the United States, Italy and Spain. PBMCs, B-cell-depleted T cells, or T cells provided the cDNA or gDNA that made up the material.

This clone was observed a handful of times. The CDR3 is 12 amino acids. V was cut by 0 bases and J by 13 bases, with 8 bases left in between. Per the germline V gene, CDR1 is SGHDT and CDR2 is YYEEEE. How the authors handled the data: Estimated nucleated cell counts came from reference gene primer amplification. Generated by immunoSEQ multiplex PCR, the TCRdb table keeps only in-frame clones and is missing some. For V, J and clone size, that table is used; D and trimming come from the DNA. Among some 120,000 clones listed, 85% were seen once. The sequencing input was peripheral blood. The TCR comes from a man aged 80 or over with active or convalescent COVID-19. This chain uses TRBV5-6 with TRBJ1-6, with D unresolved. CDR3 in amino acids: CASSLGIGPLHF. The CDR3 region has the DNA TGTGCCAGCAGCTTGGGTATCGGGCCCCTCCACTTT.